A selection of T cell receptor beta chains follows, all from one sample in a study of cytotoxic CD8 clonotypes in ibrutinib-treated CLL. This table comes from immunoSEQ multiplex PCR, and its TCRdb copy is limited to in-frame clones, with some not included. The sample comprises about 310,000 clones, about 77% of which are singletons, and more than 6% rests with the top ten. The sample in question was PBMCs, obtained before ibrutinib treatment. All receptors come from a human donor with chronic lymphocytic leukemia. The CDR3 runs from the conserved cysteine through the conserved F or W. Rows give clone size only sometimes, using once, few, many, or a class for an expanded clone.

clone size,CDR3 length,J gene,V gene,CDR3 protein
.,12,TRBJ2-2,TRBV9,CASSVAAGELFF
.,16,TRBJ2-1,TRBV9,CASSVLRDNSYNEQFF
.,15,TRBJ2-1,TRBV11-3,CASSFYGTPGNEQFF
.,14,TRBJ1-1,TRBV7-2,CASSFSVSNTEAFF
.,15,TRBJ1-2,TRBV4-1,CASSLSEGTNYGYTF
few,14,TRBJ2-7,TRBV12-5,CASGPGQPTYEQYF
.,15,TRBJ1-5,TRBV11-1,CASSIDRGGNQPQHF
.,14,TRBJ1-2,TRBV9,CASSVGGAHYGYTF
.,15,TRBJ2-5,TRBV13,CASSLLPTSKETQYF
.,17,TRBJ1-1,TRBV18,CASSPSRDRGLNTEAFF
.,16,TRBJ2-1,TRBV7-6,CASSGPGRGSYNEQFF
.,15,TRBJ2-5,TRBV28,CASSLRGTGSLTQYF
.,14,TRBJ2-1,TRBV6-5,CASSYSSGSFEQFF
.,15,TRBJ2-3,TRBV29-1,CSSQYPGGSTDTQYF
few,16,TRBJ1-3,TRBV2,CASSEAAGSSGNTIYF
.,14,TRBJ1-1,TRBV5-1,CASSHYSGNTEAFF
few,16,TRBJ2-1,TRBV27,CASSLPQGSAYNEQFF
few,14,TRBJ2-2,TRBV10-2,CASSEAGSAGELFF
.,13,TRBJ2-7,TRBV5-1,CASSPDGAYEQYF
.,12,TRBJ2-3,TRBV30,CAWTGLAGDRRF
.,15,TRBJ1-4,TRBV5-1,CASSFWGRSNEKLFF
.,14,TRBJ1-3,TRBV6-5,CASSYSGTGNTIYF
few,11,TRBJ2-7,TRBV11-3,CASSAGGEQYF
.,18,TRBJ2-7,TRBV25-1,CASSEKPGQGYPNYEQYF
.,14,TRBJ2-5,TRBV6-1,CASSEWGQLTAQYF
.,13,TRBJ2-5,TRBV18,CASSPPIVETQYF
.,14,TRBJ1-2,TRBV7-2,CASRPGGTNYGYTF
.,13,TRBJ1-1,TRBV19,CASSTQGRLEAFF
.,18,TRBJ1-1,TRBV27,CASRTRRGDRIMNTEAFF
.,17,TRBJ2-1,TRBV2,CASSVYPGTGPYNEQFF
once,12,TRBJ2-7,TRBV7-2,CASSSTAYEQYF